Listed here is a single T cell receptor (beta chain). Antigen: not known. The sample originates from a study of cytomegalovirus exposure and HLA in healthy donors. Study-wide results and limits: It was reported that TCR beta sequences correctly inferred the HLA-A and HLA-B alleles for most subjects. Presence/absence analyses supposed approximately even sequencing depth among donors. Other equally common chains were less clonally expanded than HLA-associated TCR beta chains, a later analysis showed. One variant, a missense change in DCLRE1C, was linked in a later analysis to TCR beta V- and J-gene trimming.

Both 60 Vbeta primers and 13 Jbeta primers went into the PCR. Produced via immunoSEQ multiplex PCR; TCRdb's table is partial and in-frame only. The repertoire table contains 45,000 or so clones. From germline, CDR1 is SGHRS and CDR2 YFSETQ. Trimming left V 0 bases short and J 1 base short, with 13 bases between. The CDR3 runs to 16 residues. The material sequenced was PBMCs. The TCR sequence derives from a male donor in good health and CMV-seronegative. The chain has TRBV5-1 and TRBJ1-1; D uncertain. CDR3 protein: CASSLGSGSGNTEAFF. CDR3 nucleotides: TGCGCCAGCAGCTTGGGGTCAGGCTCCGGGAACACTGAAGCTTTCTTT.